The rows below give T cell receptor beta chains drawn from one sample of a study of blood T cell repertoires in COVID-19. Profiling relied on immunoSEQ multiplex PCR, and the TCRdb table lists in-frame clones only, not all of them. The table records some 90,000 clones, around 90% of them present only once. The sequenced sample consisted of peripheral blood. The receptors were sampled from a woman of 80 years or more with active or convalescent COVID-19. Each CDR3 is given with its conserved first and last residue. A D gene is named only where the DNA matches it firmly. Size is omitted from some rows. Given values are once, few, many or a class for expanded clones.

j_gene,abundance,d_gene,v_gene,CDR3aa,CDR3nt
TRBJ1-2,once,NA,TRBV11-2,CASSLGGGHLYGYTF,TGTGCCAGCAGCTTAGGGGGGGGACACCTGTATGGCTACACCTTC
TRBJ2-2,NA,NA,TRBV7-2,CASSLPPPTGELFF,TGTGCCAGCAGCCTCCCTCCCCCCACCGGGGAGCTGTTTTTT
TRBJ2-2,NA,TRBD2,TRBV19,CASSNPRTSGRVGELFF,TGTGCCAGTAGCAATCCCCGGACTAGCGGGAGAGTCGGGGAGCTGTTTTTT
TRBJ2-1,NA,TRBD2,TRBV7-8,CASSSTTRLAGEDGEQFF,TGTGCCAGCAGCTCCACGACAAGACTAGCGGGAGAGGATGGGGAGCAGTTCTTC
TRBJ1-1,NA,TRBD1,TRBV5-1,CASSPRTGGDTEAFF,TGCGCCAGCAGCCCACGGACAGGGGGGGACACTGAAGCTTTCTTT
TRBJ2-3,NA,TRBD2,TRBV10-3,CAISELAGGPVESTDTQYF,TGTGCCATCAGTGAGCTAGCGGGAGGGCCGGTAGAAAGCACAGATACGCAGTATTTT
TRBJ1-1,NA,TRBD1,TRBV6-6,CASSTTGRNAEAFF,TGTGCCAGCAGTACGACAGGGAGGAACGCTGAAGCTTTCTTT
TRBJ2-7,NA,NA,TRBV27,CASSLQGTYYEQYF,TGTGCCAGCAGTTTACAGGGGACCTACTACGAGCAGTACTTC
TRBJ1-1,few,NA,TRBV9,CASSGGFVMNTEAFF,TGTGCCAGCAGCGGCGGGTTCGTTATGAACACTGAAGCTTTCTTT
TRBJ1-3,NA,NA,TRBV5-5,CASSSQEFSGNTIYF,TGTGCCAGCAGCTCCCAGGAATTCTCTGGAAACACCATATATTTT
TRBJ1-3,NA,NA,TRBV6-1,CASSEAGLGAGNTIYF,TGTGCCAGCAGTGAAGCGGGGTTAGGGGCTGGAAACACCATATATTTT
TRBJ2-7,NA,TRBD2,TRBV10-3,CAISESAAASGEQYF,TGTGCCATCAGTGAGTCGGCAGCGGCTAGCGGGGAGCAGTACTTC
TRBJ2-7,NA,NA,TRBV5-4,CASSKPGLKTGEQYF,TGTGCCAGCAGCAAACCGGGACTTAAGACGGGCGAGCAGTACTTC
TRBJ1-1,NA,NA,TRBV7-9,CASTDQPGDTEAFF,TGTGCCAGCACGGATCAACCAGGGGACACTGAAGCTTTCTTT
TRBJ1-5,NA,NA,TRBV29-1,CSVAGTLNQPQHF,TGCAGCGTGGCCGGGACACTGAATCAGCCCCAGCATTTT
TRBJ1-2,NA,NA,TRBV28,CASSFPGTAEGHYGYTF,TGTGCCAGCAGTTTCCCCGGGACGGCGGAGGGTCACTATGGCTACACCTTC
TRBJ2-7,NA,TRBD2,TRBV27,CASSGLATSGEQYF,TGTGCCAGCAGCGGACTAGCGACGTCTGGCGAGCAGTACTTC
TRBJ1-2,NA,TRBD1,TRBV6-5,CASRPGQGYGYTF,TGTGCCAGCAGGCCGGGACAGGGGTATGGCTACACCTTC